This TCR beta chain was sequenced during a study of blood T cell repertoires in COVID-19. Looking at the study overall: PBMCs, B-cell-depleted T cells, or T cells provided the cDNA or gDNA that made up the material.

Only in-frame clones appear in the TCRdb table, and some are missing; sequencing was by immunoSEQ multiplex PCR. This sample yields more than 85,000 clones, of which nearly 90% are seen a single time; roughly 2% belongs to the top ten. Germline-derived CDR1 and CDR2 are ENHRY and SYGVKD. This CDR3 is built from 14 residues. V dropped 0 bases and J dropped 4 bases, with 9 bases sitting between them. The rearrangement uses TRBV10-3 and TRBJ1-1; tentatively, D is TRBD1 (6 bases). Sequencing was performed on peripheral blood. This TCR was recovered from a man in his fifties or sixties with active COVID-19. The CDR3 coding sequence is TGTGCCATCAGTGAGTCGAAGGGGGTCACTGAAGCTTTCTTT. Residues: CAISESKGVTEAFF.